The subject of this entry is one T cell receptor (beta chain). Its antigen is not identified. The sample is drawn from a study of cytomegalovirus exposure and HLA in healthy donors. Findings of the study overall: Later analysis indicated greater clonal expansion among HLA-associated TCR beta chains than among equally common other chains. The authors later linked a missense DCLRE1C variant to TCR beta V- and J-gene trimming.

Germline CDR1 is SGHDN and CDR2 is FVKESK. With 6 bases clipped from V and 8 bases from J, the junction kept 2 bases outside the gene matches. The length of the CDR3 is 13 residues. PCR used 60 Vbeta primers and 13 Jbeta primers. Profiled with immunoSEQ multiplex PCR; TCRdb holds only in-frame clones, not every one. Here the sample spans around 280,000 clones, 85% to 90% being singletons. The source of this sequence is a woman under 30 in good health and CMV-seronegative. This chain links TRBV14 with TRBJ2-6; 9 bases match TRBD1. The material sequenced was PBMCs. The CDR3 reads CASRQGATNVLTF. CDR3 in DNA: TGTGCCAGCAGACAGGGGGCAACCAACGTCCTGACTTTC.